This is a list of T cell receptor beta chains from one sample in a study of cytomegalovirus exposure and HLA in healthy donors. TCRdb keeps only in-frame clones here, not all; method: immunoSEQ multiplex PCR. The sample contains some 130,000 clones, approximately 9% of which appear only once. The sequenced sample was PBMCs. The receptors were gathered from a woman aged 40 to 55 in good health and CMV-seropositive. Each CDR3 is given with its conserved first and last residue. Fields, in order: J gene, D gene, V gene, clone size, CDR3 protein, CDR3 DNA. A D gene is named only where the DNA matches it firmly. Clone size, where shown, is once, few, many, or a class for clones that have expanded.

J: TRBJ2-4; D: -; V: TRBV18; size: few; CDR3: CASSPLQGAKNIQYF; DNA: TGTGCCAGCTCACCACTTCAGGGGGCCAAAAACATTCAGTACTTC
J: TRBJ2-7; D: TRBD2; V: TRBV4-1; size: -; CDR3: CASSLAGGPNEQYF; DNA: TGCGCCAGCAGCCTAGCGGGGGGGCCGAACGAGCAGTACTTC
J: TRBJ2-3; D: -; V: TRBV4-1; size: few; CDR3: CASSRGPDTQYF; DNA: TGCGCCAGCAGCCGGGGGCCAGATACGCAGTATTTT
J: TRBJ2-7; D: -; V: TRBV14; size: -; CDR3: CASSPNTKSYEQYF; DNA: TGTGCCAGCAGCCCGAACACTAAATCCTACGAGCAGTACTTC
J: TRBJ2-3; D: TRBD2; V: TRBV4-3; size: few; CDR3: CASSQLLSGGAGDTQYF; DNA: TGCGCCAGCAGCCAACTCCTTAGCGGGGGGGCAGGAGATACGCAGTATTTT
J: TRBJ1-6; D: TRBD1; V: TRBV11-2; size: few; CDR3: CASSSRMDRWSYSPLHF; DNA: TGTGCCAGCAGCTCCAGAATGGACAGGTGGTCATATTCACCCCTCCACTTT
J: TRBJ2-1; D: TRBD2; V: TRBV6-5; size: few; CDR3: CASRGSGGPYNEQFF; DNA: TGTGCCAGCAGGGGAAGCGGGGGCCCCTACAATGAGCAGTTCTTC
J: TRBJ2-7; D: -; V: TRBV7-9; size: -; CDR3: CASSPSTGPSYEQYF; DNA: TGTGCCAGCAGCCCTAGCACTGGTCCTTCCTACGAGCAGTACTTC
J: TRBJ2-3; D: -; V: TRBV19; size: -; CDR3: CASSMGRAAHTDTQYF; DNA: TGTGCCAGTAGTATGGGTCGCGCGGCTCACACAGATACGCAGTATTTT
J: TRBJ2-7; D: TRBD1; V: TRBV5-1; size: few; CDR3: CASSRGQGDYEQYF; DNA: TGCGCCAGCAGCCGGGGCCAGGGGGACTACGAGCAGTACTTC
J: TRBJ2-5; D: -; V: TRBV6-1; size: -; CDR3: CASIPGPFQETQYF; DNA: TGTGCCAGCATCCCGGGTCCATTCCAAGAGACCCAGTACTTC
J: TRBJ2-2; D: -; V: TRBV6-1; size: few; CDR3: CASSEVGGIVGELFF; DNA: TGTGCCAGCAGTGAAGTTGGAGGGATAGTCGGGGAGCTGTTTTTT
J: TRBJ2-7; D: TRBD2; V: TRBV25-1; size: -; CDR3: CASSGGGFSYEQYF; DNA: TGTGCCAGCAGTGGGGGGGGGTTCTCCTACGAGCAGTACTTC
J: TRBJ1-1; D: -; V: TRBV11-2; size: few; CDR3: CASSSPPENTEAFF; DNA: TGTGCCAGCAGCTCACCCCCAGAGAACACTGAAGCTTTCTTT
J: TRBJ2-1; D: TRBD2; V: TRBV5-1; size: -; CDR3: CASSLGASGPYNEQFF; DNA: TGCGCCAGCAGCTTGGGTGCTAGCGGTCCTTACAATGAGCAGTTCTTC
J: TRBJ2-7; D: -; V: TRBV2; size: -; CDR3: CASKSPPLGEQYF; DNA: TGTGCCAGCAAGAGTCCCCCGCTCGGCGAGCAGTACTTC
J: TRBJ2-1; D: TRBD2; V: TRBV10-3; size: -; CDR3: CAIRSTSGDEQFF; DNA: TGTGCCATCAGGTCAACTAGCGGGGATGAGCAGTTCTTC
J: TRBJ2-5; D: -; V: TRBV5-1; size: -; CDR3: CASSLESDGEAQYF; DNA: TGCGCCAGCAGCTTGGAGTCAGACGGGGAGGCCCAGTACTTC
J: TRBJ2-3; D: TRBD2; V: TRBV4-1; size: -; CDR3: CASSRGTSGGASITDTQYF; DNA: TGCGCCAGCAGCCGAGGGACTAGCGGGGGGGCCTCTATCACAGATACGCAGTATTTT
J: TRBJ1-5; D: TRBD1; V: TRBV25-1; size: few; CDR3: CASSGAGTAHQPQHF; DNA: TGTGCCAGCAGTGGCGCCGGGACAGCTCATCAGCCCCAGCATTTT
J: TRBJ1-3; D: -; V: TRBV5-5; size: -; CDR3: CASSFPERPDTIYF; DNA: TGTGCCAGCAGCTTCCCTGAGCGTCCCGACACCATATATTTT
J: TRBJ1-2; D: -; V: TRBV7-3; size: -; CDR3: CASSLIAGANYGYTF; DNA: TGTGCCAGCAGCTTAATCGCAGGGGCTAACTATGGCTACACCTTC
J: TRBJ1-1; D: TRBD1; V: TRBV7-8; size: few; CDR3: CASSLGTGLNTEAFF; DNA: TGTGCCAGCAGCTTAGGGACAGGTCTGAACACTGAAGCTTTCTTT
J: TRBJ2-2; D: -; V: TRBV18; size: -; CDR3: CASSPLAGAETGELFF; DNA: TGTGCCAGCTCACCACTTGCGGGGGCGGAAACCGGGGAGCTGTTTTTT
J: TRBJ2-7; D: -; V: TRBV5-1; size: -; CDR3: CASSPLGPSSYEQYF; DNA: TGCGCCAGCAGCCCCCTGGGCCCGAGCTCCTACGAGCAGTACTTC
J: TRBJ2-1; D: -; V: TRBV27; size: -; CDR3: CASRGLASYNEQFF; DNA: TGTGCCAGCAGGGGACTTGCCTCCTACAATGAGCAGTTCTTC
J: TRBJ2-7; D: -; V: TRBV6-5; size: few; CDR3: CASSYSTDSYEQYF; DNA: TGTGCCAGCAGTTACTCGACGGACAGCTACGAGCAGTACTTC
J: TRBJ2-7; D: -; V: TRBV2; size: -; CDR3: CASSEHGEQYF; DNA: TGTGCCAGCAGTGAGCACGGGGAGCAGTACTTC
J: TRBJ1-2; D: -; V: TRBV6-6; size: few; CDR3: CASSYSPLGGNYGYTF; DNA: TGTGCCAGCAGTTACTCACCTCTCGGGGGGAACTATGGCTACACCTTC
J: TRBJ2-2; D: TRBD2; V: TRBV7-9; size: few; CDR3: CAINTRTSPTGELFF; DNA: TGTGCCATCAACACCCGGACTAGCCCCACCGGGGAGCTGTTTTTT
J: TRBJ1-2; D: -; V: TRBV5-1; size: once; CDR3: CASSPDSSSRGYTF; DNA: TGCGCCAGCAGCCCGGACAGTTCCTCTAGGGGCTACACCTTC
J: TRBJ1-2; D: -; V: TRBV29-1; size: -; CDR3: CSGLGANYGYTF; DNA: TGCAGCGGGTTGGGAGCTAACTATGGCTACACCTTC
J: TRBJ1-1; D: TRBD1; V: TRBV5-8; size: few; CDR3: CASTSGNRGNTEAFF; DNA: TGTGCCAGCACCTCCGGTAACAGGGGCAACACTGAAGCTTTCTTT
J: TRBJ1-2; D: -; V: TRBV20-1; size: few; CDR3: CSATMLFGYTF; DNA: TGCAGTGCTACTATGCTATTTGGCTACACCTTC
J: TRBJ2-2; D: TRBD1; V: TRBV14; size: few; CDR3: CASSLRQGQTGELFF; DNA: TGTGCCAGCAGCCTTCGACAGGGTCAAACCGGGGAGCTGTTTTTT
J: TRBJ2-7; D: -; V: TRBV10-3; size: -; CDR3: CAISVQGSNEQYF; DNA: TGTGCCATCAGTGTTCAGGGCAGTAACGAGCAGTACTTC
J: TRBJ1-4; D: -; V: TRBV6-1; size: few; CDR3: CASSLFATNEKLFF; DNA: TGTGCCAGCAGTTTATTTGCAACTAATGAAAAACTGTTTTTT
J: TRBJ1-1; D: TRBD1; V: TRBV7-9; size: -; CDR3: CASSSLGQRNTEAFF; DNA: TGTGCCAGCAGCTCCCTGGGACAGAGGAACACTGAAGCTTTCTTT
J: TRBJ2-2; D: -; V: TRBV19; size: -; CDR3: CASSIGRLRTGELFF; DNA: TGTGCCAGTAGTATAGGTAGATTGAGGACCGGGGAGCTGTTTTTT
J: TRBJ2-5; D: TRBD1; V: TRBV9; size: -; CDR3: CASSKGAIDSKETQYF; DNA: TGTGCCAGCAGTAAGGGGGCGATTGATTCAAAAGAGACCCAGTACTTC
J: TRBJ1-1; D: -; V: TRBV7-2; size: few; CDR3: CASSLLQGNTEAFF; DNA: TGTGCCAGCAGCTTACTTCAGGGGAACACTGAAGCTTTCTTT
J: TRBJ1-4; D: TRBD1; V: TRBV4-2; size: few; CDR3: CASSQTTGAEKLFF; DNA: TGTGCCAGCAGCCAAACGACAGGGGCGGAAAAACTGTTTTTT
J: TRBJ2-5; D: -; V: TRBV7-2; size: few; CDR3: CASSLEFTPGTQYF; DNA: TGTGCCAGCAGCTTAGAGTTTACACCGGGGACCCAGTACTTC
J: TRBJ2-7; D: TRBD1; V: TRBV25-1; size: -; CDR3: CASRPPGQGSEQYF; DNA: TGTGCCAGCAGACCCCCGGGACAGGGATCCGAGCAGTACTTC
J: TRBJ1-4; D: -; V: TRBV6-5; size: -; CDR3: CASSYLAGVEKLFF; DNA: TGTGCCAGCAGTTATCTGGCAGGGGTTGAAAAACTGTTTTTT